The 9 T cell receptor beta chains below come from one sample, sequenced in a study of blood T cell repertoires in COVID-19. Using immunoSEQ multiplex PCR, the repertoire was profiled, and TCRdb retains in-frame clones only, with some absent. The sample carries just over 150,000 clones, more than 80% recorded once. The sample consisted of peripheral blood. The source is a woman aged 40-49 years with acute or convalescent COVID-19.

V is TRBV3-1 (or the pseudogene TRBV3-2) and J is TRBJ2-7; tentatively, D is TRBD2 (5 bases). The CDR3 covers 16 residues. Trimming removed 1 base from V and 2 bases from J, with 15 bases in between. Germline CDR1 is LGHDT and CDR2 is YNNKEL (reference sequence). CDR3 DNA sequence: TGTGCCAGCAGCCAAGGTAGCGCCATAACTACCTACGAGCAGTACTTC. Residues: CASSQGSAITTYEQYF.

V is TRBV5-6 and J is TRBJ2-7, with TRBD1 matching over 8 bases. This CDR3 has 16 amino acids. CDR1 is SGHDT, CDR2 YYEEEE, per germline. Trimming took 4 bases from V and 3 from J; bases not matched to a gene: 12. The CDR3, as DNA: TGTGCCAGCAGCCCTAATACAGGGGGTAGGGGCTACGAGCAGTACTTC. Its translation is CASSPNTGGRGYEQYF.

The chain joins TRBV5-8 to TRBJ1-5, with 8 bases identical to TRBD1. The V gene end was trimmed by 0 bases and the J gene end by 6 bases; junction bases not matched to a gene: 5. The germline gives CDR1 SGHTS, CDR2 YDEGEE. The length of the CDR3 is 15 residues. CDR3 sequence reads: CASSLVPTGVQPQHF. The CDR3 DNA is TGTGCCAGCAGCTTGGTACCGACAGGGGTTCAGCCCCAGCATTTT.

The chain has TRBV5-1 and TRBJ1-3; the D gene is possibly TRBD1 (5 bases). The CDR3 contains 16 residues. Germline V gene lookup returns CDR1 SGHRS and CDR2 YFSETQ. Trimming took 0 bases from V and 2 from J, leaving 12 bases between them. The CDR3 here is CASSLGSGGTGNTIYF. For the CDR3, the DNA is TGCGCCAGCAGCTTGGGCAGCGGGGGGACTGGAAACACCATATATTTT.

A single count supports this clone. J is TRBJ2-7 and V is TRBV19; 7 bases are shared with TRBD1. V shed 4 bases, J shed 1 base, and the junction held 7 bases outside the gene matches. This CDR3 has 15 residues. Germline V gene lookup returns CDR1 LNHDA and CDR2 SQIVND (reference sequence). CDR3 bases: TGTGCCAGTAGTAAAAATGGACAGGCATCCTACGAGCAGTACTTC. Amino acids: CASSKNGQASYEQYF.

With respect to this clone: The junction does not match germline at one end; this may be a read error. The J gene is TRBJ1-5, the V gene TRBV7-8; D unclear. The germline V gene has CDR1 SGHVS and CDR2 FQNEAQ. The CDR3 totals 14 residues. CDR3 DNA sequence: TGTGCCAGCAGCTTAGCGGTAACTTATCACCCCCAGCATTTT. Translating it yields CASSLAVTYHPQHF.

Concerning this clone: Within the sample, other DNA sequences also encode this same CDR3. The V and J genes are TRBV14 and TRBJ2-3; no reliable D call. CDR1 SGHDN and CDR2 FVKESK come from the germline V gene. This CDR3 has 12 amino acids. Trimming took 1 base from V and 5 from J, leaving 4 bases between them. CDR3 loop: CASSQVRDTQYF. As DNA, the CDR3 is TGTGCCAGCAGCCAAGTCCGAGATACGCAGTATTTT.

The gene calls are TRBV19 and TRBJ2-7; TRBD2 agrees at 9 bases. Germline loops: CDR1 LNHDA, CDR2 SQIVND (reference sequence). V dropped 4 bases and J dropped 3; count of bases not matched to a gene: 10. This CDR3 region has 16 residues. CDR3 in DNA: TGTGCCAGTAGTAAATTCTATAGCGGGAGTAACTACGAGCAGTACTTC. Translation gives CASSKFYSGSNYEQYF.

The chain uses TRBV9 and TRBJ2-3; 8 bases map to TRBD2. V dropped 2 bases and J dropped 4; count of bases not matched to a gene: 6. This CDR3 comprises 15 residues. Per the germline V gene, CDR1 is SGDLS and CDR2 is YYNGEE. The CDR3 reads CASSVLAGGPDTQYF. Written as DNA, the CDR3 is TGTGCCAGCAGCGTGCTGGCGGGAGGCCCAGATACGCAGTATTTT. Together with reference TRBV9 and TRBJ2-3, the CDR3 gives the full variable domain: DSGVTQTPKHLITATGQRVTLRCSPRSGDLSVYWYQQSLDQGLQFLIQYYNGEERAKGNILERFSAQQFPDLHSELNLSSLELGDSALYFCASSVLAGGPDTQYFGPGTRLTVL.